This record concerns one TCR beta chain sequence. The antigen is not known. Between the trimmed V and J ends, which lost 5 bases and 1 base, there was a span of 10 bases. The CDR3 extends over 14 amino acids. Germline V CDR1 and CDR2: SGHAT, FQNNGV. The data stem from a study of CD8+ T cells in alopecia areata. Study conclusions and caveats: Patients displayed less clarity in TCR sharing than mice, a finding possibly related to HLA.

Once RNA had been extracted, it was reverse transcribed into cDNA to act as the sequencing template. The method was immunoSEQ multiplex PCR; TCRdb's version includes in-frame clones alone and lacks a portion of them. This sample has fewer than 250,000 clones, with around three fifths found just once. Sequences were derived from CD4+ T cells sorted from blood, sampled at week 0. The receptor was derived from a human donor with alopecia areata. The V gene is TRBV11-2, the J gene TRBJ2-3; D remains ambiguous. CDR3 region: CASSLNGGTDTQYF. In DNA form, the CDR3 reads TGTGCCAGCAGCCTCAACGGCGGCACAGATACGCAGTATTTT. The entire variable domain, with the rest obtained from reference TRBV11-2 and TRBJ2-3, is as follows: EAGVAQSPRYKIIEKRQSVAFWCNPISGHATLYWYQQILGQGPKLLIQFQNNGVVDDSQLPKDRFSAERLKGVDSTLKIQPAKLEDSAVYLCASSLNGGTDTQYFGPGTRLTVL.